The entry below gives a single T cell receptor (beta chain) sequence along with its context. This record belongs to a study of human T cells and chemical hapten exposure. Across the study: During the roughly 24-week study period, patients had diphenylcyclopropenone applied to the scalp every week.

TCRdb reprocessed the RACE reads with MiXCR, giving one entry per CDR3 protein. The table has 120,000 or so distinct CDR3 sequences, roughly 14% seen once. Indicated time point: pre-sensitization, week 0. Treatment: therapeutic diphenylcyclopropenone sensitization with weekly scalp DPC. Donors were 18 to 70-year-old alopecia patients suitable for DPC. The germline V and J ends were trimmed by 5 bases and 1 base, with 9 bases remaining between them. Per the germline V gene, CDR1 is MNHEY and CDR2 is SMNVEV (reference sequence). The length of the CDR3 is 13 residues. The gene calls are TRBV27 and TRBJ2-7; D is unresolved. This sequence originates from a woman aged 18-29 years with alopecia areata. Some clones in this sample may be carry-over from other donors' samples. This material consisted of whole blood, taken in connection with sensitization to the hapten diphenylcyclopropenone (DPC). The CDR3 here is CASSARRSYEQYF. DNA for the CDR3: TGTGCCAGCAGTGCGCGACGATCCTACGAGCAGTACTTC.